This T cell receptor beta chain was profiled in a study of blood T cell repertoires in COVID-19. Study as a whole: PBMCs, B-cell-depleted T cells, or T cells provided the cDNA or gDNA that made up the material.

Per the original data handling: Researchers report that nucleated cell counts were estimated from reference gene primer amplification. Assay used: immunoSEQ multiplex PCR; TCRdb lists only in-frame clones, some missing. That table gives V, J and clone size, and the DNA gave D and trimming. The sample shows about 220,000 clones, roughly 83% of them seen only once. Trimming shortened V by 0 bases and J by 0 bases, and 8 bases separated the two germline ends. This CDR3 has 15 residues. Looked up from germline, CDR1 is MNHEY and CDR2 is SVGEGT. Cohort allocation depended upon clinical history that participants reported.

The sequenced material came from PBMCs or T cells enriched from blood (not recorded which). The origin of this receptor is a woman in her thirties or forties with acute COVID-19. The chain combines TRBV6-2 or TRBV6-3 with TRBJ1-1; unclear D gene. The CDR3 sequence: CASSYSRLMNTEAFF. The CDR3 DNA reads TGTGCCAGCAGTTACTCGCGGCTAATGAACACTGAAGCTTTCTTT.